These T cell receptor beta chains were read from a single sample in a study of cytomegalovirus exposure and HLA in healthy donors. The protocol was immunoSEQ multiplex PCR, while the TCRdb copy is restricted to in-frame clones and leaves out a portion. Its listing shows around 76,000 clones. The sample consisted of PBMCs. The source of these receptors is a woman aged 60-75 years in good health and CMV-seronegative. Both conserved end residues are part of each CDR3. D genes are given only for firm matches.

TRBD2,TRBJ2-7,TRBV6-1,TGTGCCAGCAGTACGGGACTAGGTTCCTACGAGCAGTACTTC,CASSTGLGSYEQYF
NA,TRBJ1-3,TRBV9,TGTGCCAGCAGCGTATATACTGGAAACACCATATATTTT,CASSVYTGNTIYF
TRBD2,TRBJ2-1,TRBV7-9,TGTGCCAGCAGCGGACCTAGCGGAATCTCCTACAATGAGCAGTTCTTC,CASSGPSGISYNEQFF
TRBD2,TRBJ2-3,TRBV7-2,TGTGCCAGCAGCACCGGACTAGCGGGAGTCTCAGATACGCAGTATTTT,CASSTGLAGVSDTQYF
TRBD1,TRBJ1-2,TRBV7-2,TGTGCCCGCAGCCGTGGGGGACAGGGACTGGTTGGCTACACCTTC,CARSRGGQGLVGYTF
TRBD1,TRBJ1-2,TRBV5-1,TGCGCCAGCAGCTCGACAGGGTCACCTAATAACTATGGCTACACCTTC,CASSSTGSPNNYGYTF
TRBD2,TRBJ2-1,TRBV5-4,TGTGCCAGCAGCTGGGGGGGACCCAAGAGCTCCTACAATGAGCAGTTCTTC,CASSWGGPKSSYNEQFF
NA,TRBJ1-1,TRBV21-1,TGTGCCAGCAGCAAAGGGACAGGGGAACCTTTTAGTGAAGCTTTCTTT,CASSKGTGEPFSEAFF
TRBD2,TRBJ2-3,TRBV7-3,TGTGCCAGCAGCCCACTGACATGGATGGGACTAGCGGGAGCCGATACGCAGTATTTT,CASSPLTWMGLAGADTQYF
NA,TRBJ2-7,TRBV7-9,TGTGCCAGCAGCCCCCTGTGGGGAGACGAGCAGTACTTC,CASSPLWGDEQYF
TRBD2,TRBJ2-7,TRBV18,TGTGCCAGCTCACAGCAAGGGCGGGAGCCTTACGAGCAGTACTTC,CASSQQGREPYEQYF
TRBD1,TRBJ1-2,TRBV6-5,TGTGCCAGCAGAGAGGGACAGAAGAGTTATGGCTACACCTTC,CASREGQKSYGYTF
TRBD1,TRBJ2-5,TRBV4-1,TGCGCCAGCAGCCCAGCGGAGGGACAGGGTAGTCAAGAGACCCAGTACTTC,CASSPAEGQGSQETQYF
NA,TRBJ2-1,TRBV6-6,TGTGCCAGCAGTTACGGGAGTAATAGGAATGAGCAGTTCTTC,CASSYGSNRNEQFF
NA,TRBJ1-2,TRBV19,TGTGCCAGTACCCCCCTTGGGGCCGGGAGCTCCCTTAGGGGCTACACCTTC,CASTPLGAGSSLRGYTF
TRBD1,TRBJ2-7,TRBV5-6,TGTGCCAGCAGCTTGGGGGGACAGGGCAACTTTTACGAGCAGTACTTC,CASSLGGQGNFYEQYF
NA,TRBJ2-1,TRBV21-1,TGTGCCAGCAGCAAAGAACCGGGAGGCAATGAGCAGTTCTTC,CASSKEPGGNEQFF
NA,TRBJ2-4,TRBV28,TGTGCCAGCAGTTTAGTGACAGTAGCCAAAAACATTCAGTACTTC,CASSLVTVAKNIQYF
NA,TRBJ2-5,TRBV29-1,TGCAGCCACAGGAGTCAAGAGACCCAGTACTTC,CSHRSQETQYF
TRBD2,TRBJ2-3,TRBV18,TGTGCCAGCTCACCCCCTAGCGGATCCACAGATACGCAGTATTTT,CASSPPSGSTDTQYF
TRBD2,TRBJ2-1,TRBV7-7,TGTGCTAGCAGCTTAGCGGGAGTTGGCTACAATGAGCAGTTCTTC,CASSLAGVGYNEQFF
TRBD2,TRBJ2-7,TRBV18,TGTGCCAGCTCTCCTGGACTAGCGGGAGTAAACGAGCAGTACTTC,CASSPGLAGVNEQYF
NA,TRBJ2-1,TRBV7-9,TGTGCCAGCAGCCCGGGACTCGCGGCCTACAATGAGCAGTTCTTC,CASSPGLAAYNEQFF
NA,TRBJ2-1,TRBV29-1,TGCAGCTTTCGACTGAGCTCCTACAATGAGCAGTTCTTC,CSFRLSSYNEQFF
TRBD2,TRBJ2-7,TRBV7-6,TGTGCCAGCAGCCCACCCGGGCTAGCGGGGGCCTACGAGCAGTACTTC,CASSPPGLAGAYEQYF
NA,TRBJ2-2,TRBV14,TGTGCCAGCAGCCAGAGAGGACAGACAATTAACACCGGGGAGCTGTTTTTT,CASSQRGQTINTGELFF
TRBD1,TRBJ1-2,TRBV30,TGTGCCTGGAGGGGACAGGGCTCGGTCCCCTACACCTTC,CAWRGQGSVPYTF
NA,TRBJ2-5,TRBV7-7,TGTGCTAGCAGCTTTTCAGGAGCGGAAGAGACCCAGTACTTC,CASSFSGAEETQYF
NA,TRBJ1-2,TRBV15,TGTGCCACCAGCAGAGGGGGGCCTGGCTATGGCTACACCTTC,CATSRGGPGYGYTF
TRBD1,TRBJ1-2,TRBV28,TGTGCCAGCAGAAACAGGGGGGAAAACTATGGCTACACCTTC,CASRNRGENYGYTF
TRBD2,TRBJ2-7,TRBV10-3,TGTGCCATCAGTGACCCGACTAGCGGCCGTACCTCCTACGAGCAGTACTTC,CAISDPTSGRTSYEQYF
NA,TRBJ1-1,TRBV2,TGTGCCAGCAGGACCACAGGGCGCACTGAAGCTTTCTTT,CASRTTGRTEAFF
TRBD2,TRBJ2-5,TRBV19,TGTGCCGGTAGTACCTCCTCACTAGCGCGCCAAGAGACCCGGTACTTC,CAGSTSSLARQETRYF
NA,TRBJ1-2,TRBV29-1,TGCAGCGTTGGAGACAGAGAGGATGGCTACACCTTC,CSVGDREDGYTF
TRBD2,TRBJ2-3,TRBV4-3,TGCGCCAGCAGTACATCCTGGGGACTAGCGGATAAAAGTACAGATACGCAGTATTTT,CASSTSWGLADKSTDTQYF
NA,TRBJ2-5,TRBV5-4,TGTGCCAGCAGCTTGGAGTGGGGGGAGGAGACCCAGTACTTC,CASSLEWGEETQYF
NA,TRBJ2-7,TRBV14,TGTGCCAGCAGCCAAACAGACAGCTCCTACGAGCAGTACTTC,CASSQTDSSYEQYF
NA,TRBJ2-2,TRBV25-1,TGTGCCAGCACCCCAGGGGGGAAGTCTTTCACCGGGGAGCTGTTTTTT,CASTPGGKSFTGELFF
TRBD1,TRBJ2-7,TRBV28,TGTGCCAGCAGCTCCACAGGGGGCCTCTCCTACGAGCAGTACTTC,CASSSTGGLSYEQYF
TRBD2,TRBJ2-3,TRBV5-8,TGTGCCAGCAGCTCAACTAGCGTCCACGTGCAGTATTTT,CASSSTSVHVQYF
TRBD2,TRBJ2-3,TRBV7-2,TGTGCCAGCAGCTTGGGACTAGATTTCCGCACGCAGTATTTT,CASSLGLDFRTQYF
NA,TRBJ1-3,TRBV6-5,TGTGCCAGCACTAACCCCCCCGGAAACACCATATATTTT,CASTNPPGNTIYF
TRBD1,TRBJ1-6,TRBV2,TGTGCCAGCACCGACAGGGGGAACTCACCCCTCCACTTT,CASTDRGNSPLHF
NA,TRBJ2-3,TRBV7-8,TGTGCCAGCAGCTTAGGGGCTAGCACAGATACGCAGTATTTT,CASSLGASTDTQYF